This T cell receptor beta chain is from a study of T cell responses to AZD1222 COVID-19 vaccine. Study details: Doses given second, at about 4 or about 12 weeks, were pooled.

Points on this clone: The antigen is unknown.

Sequenced by immunoSEQ multiplex PCR; TCRdb stores in-frame clones only, minus some. The sample gives 85,000 to 130,000 clones, over 85% of which show up once; approximately 4.7% is in the top ten. Trimming shortened V by 0 bases and J by 0 bases, and 14 bases separated the two germline ends. The CDR3 loop spans 17 amino acids. Germline-derived CDR1 and CDR2 are SGHAT and FQNNGV. Overall study findings and caveats: Females outnumbered males among donors, who were mostly white British; clonal diversity was possibly underestimated. Close to half of all spike-specific TCRs reportedly target regions of the variants that are unmutated. Across the whole spike, CD4 TCRs peaked at regions 160-218 and 743-854.

The chain joins TRBV11-2 to TRBJ1-1, with D perhaps matching TRBD1 (6 bases). The source material was peripheral blood, sampled on day 0 of AZD1222 vaccination. The receptor was isolated from an adult in good health. As DNA, the CDR3 is TGTGCCAGCAGCTTAGAGAGGGGAGGGGGACTGAACACTGAAGCTTTCTTT. It codes for CASSLERGGGLNTEAFF.